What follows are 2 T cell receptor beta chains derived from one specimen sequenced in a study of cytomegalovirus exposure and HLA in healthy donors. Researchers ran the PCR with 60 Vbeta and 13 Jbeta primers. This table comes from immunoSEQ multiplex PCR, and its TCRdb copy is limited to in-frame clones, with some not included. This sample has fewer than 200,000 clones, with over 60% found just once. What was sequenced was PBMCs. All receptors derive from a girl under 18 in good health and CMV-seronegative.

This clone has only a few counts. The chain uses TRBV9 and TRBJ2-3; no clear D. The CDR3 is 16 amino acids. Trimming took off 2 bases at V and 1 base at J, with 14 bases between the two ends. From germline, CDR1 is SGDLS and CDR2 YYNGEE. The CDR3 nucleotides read TGTGCCAGCAGCGTTAATGAACGGTCACGCACAGATACGCAGTATTTT. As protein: CASSVNERSRTDTQYF.

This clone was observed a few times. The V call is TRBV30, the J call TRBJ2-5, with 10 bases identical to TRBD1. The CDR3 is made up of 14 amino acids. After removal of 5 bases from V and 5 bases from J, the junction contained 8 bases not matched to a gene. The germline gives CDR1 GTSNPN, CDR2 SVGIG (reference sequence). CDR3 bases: TGTGCCTGGGCGTCCGGGACAGGGGACGAGACCCAGTACTTC. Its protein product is CAWASGTGDETQYF.